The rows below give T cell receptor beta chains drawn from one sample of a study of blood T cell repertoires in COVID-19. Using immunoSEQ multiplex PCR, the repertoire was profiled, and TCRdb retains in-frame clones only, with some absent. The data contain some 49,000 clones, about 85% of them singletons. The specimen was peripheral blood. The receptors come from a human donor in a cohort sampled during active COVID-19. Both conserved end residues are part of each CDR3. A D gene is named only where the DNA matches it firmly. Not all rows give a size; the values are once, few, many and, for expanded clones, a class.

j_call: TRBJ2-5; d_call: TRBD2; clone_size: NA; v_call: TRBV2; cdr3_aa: CASSMTSEQTQYF; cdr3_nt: TGTGCCAGCAGTATGACTAGCGAACAGACCCAGTACTTC
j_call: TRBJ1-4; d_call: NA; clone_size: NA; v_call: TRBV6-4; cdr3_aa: CASSATGRGATNEKLFF; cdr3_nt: TGTGCCAGCAGCGCTACAGGGAGAGGGGCAACTAATGAAAAACTGTTTTTT
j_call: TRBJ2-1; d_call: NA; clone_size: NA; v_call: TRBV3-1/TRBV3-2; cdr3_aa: CASSQVQYPYNEQFF; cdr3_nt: TGTGCCAGCAGCCAAGTACAGTACCCCTACAATGAGCAGTTCTTC
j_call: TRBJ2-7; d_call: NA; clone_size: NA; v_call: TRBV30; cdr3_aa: CAWSLTGGEQYF; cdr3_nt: TGTGCCTGGAGTCTCACAGGCGGCGAGCAGTACTTC
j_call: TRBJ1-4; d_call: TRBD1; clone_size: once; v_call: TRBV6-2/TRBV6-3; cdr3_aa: CASSAMTGQEKLFF; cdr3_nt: TGTGCCAGCAGTGCTATGACAGGGCAGGAAAAACTGTTTTTT
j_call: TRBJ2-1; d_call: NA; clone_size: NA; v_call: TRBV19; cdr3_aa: CASSILAGPREQFF; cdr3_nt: TGTGCCAGTAGTATTCTTGCAGGGCCAAGGGAGCAGTTCTTC
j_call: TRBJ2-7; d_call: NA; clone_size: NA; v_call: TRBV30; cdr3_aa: CAGCRGVSSYEQYF; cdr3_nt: TGTGCCGGATGCAGGGGCGTGAGCTCCTACGAGCAGTACTTC
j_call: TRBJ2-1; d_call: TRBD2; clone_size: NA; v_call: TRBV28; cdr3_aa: CASRPPGLVDEQFF; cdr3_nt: TGTGCCAGCAGGCCACCGGGACTAGTTGATGAGCAGTTCTTC
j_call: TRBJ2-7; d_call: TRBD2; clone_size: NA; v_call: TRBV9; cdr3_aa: CASSPQGLAGDDEQYF; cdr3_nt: TGTGCCAGCAGCCCCCAGGGACTAGCGGGAGACGACGAGCAGTACTTC
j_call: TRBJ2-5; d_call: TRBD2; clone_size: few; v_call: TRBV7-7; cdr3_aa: CASSPGRVYQETQYF; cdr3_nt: TGTGCTAGCAGCCCAGGGAGGGTGTACCAAGAGACCCAGTACTTC
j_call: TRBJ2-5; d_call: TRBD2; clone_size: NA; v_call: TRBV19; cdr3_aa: CASSIFGTSVKETQYF; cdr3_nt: TGTGCCAGTAGTATTTTCGGGACTAGCGTAAAAGAGACCCAGTACTTC
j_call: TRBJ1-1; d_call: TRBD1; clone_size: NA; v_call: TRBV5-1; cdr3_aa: CASSVTGGAGTEAFF; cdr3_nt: TGCGCCAGCAGCGTCACAGGGGGCGCCGGAACTGAAGCTTTCTTT
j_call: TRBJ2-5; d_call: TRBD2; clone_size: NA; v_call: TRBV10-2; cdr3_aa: CASSESGVSGTLRKTQYF; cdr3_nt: TGCGCCAGCAGTGAGTCGGGGGTAAGCGGGACGTTACGAAAGACCCAGTACTTC
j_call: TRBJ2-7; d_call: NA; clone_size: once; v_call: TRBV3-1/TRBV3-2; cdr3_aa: CASSQAPGTSGEQYF; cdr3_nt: TGTGCCAGCAGCCAAGCGCCTGGAACCTCGGGTGAGCAGTACTTC
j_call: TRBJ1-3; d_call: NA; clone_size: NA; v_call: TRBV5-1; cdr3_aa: CASSLGNSGNTIYF; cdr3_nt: TGCGCCAGCAGCTTGGGTAACTCTGGAAACACCATATATTTT
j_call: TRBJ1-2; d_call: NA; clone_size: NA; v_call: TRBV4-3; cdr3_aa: CASSQVGRVNYGYTF; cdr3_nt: TGCGCCAGCAGCCAAGTGGGGAGAGTCAACTATGGCTACACCTTC
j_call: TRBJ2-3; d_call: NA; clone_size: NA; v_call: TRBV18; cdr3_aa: CASSSRSQGSGDTQYF; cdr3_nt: TGTGCCAGCTCATCGAGGTCTCAGGGGTCGGGAGATACGCAGTATTTT
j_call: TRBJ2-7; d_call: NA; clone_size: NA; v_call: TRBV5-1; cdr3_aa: CASSPGLNYEQYF; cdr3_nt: TGCGCCAGCAGCCCGGGACTCAACTACGAGCAGTACTTC
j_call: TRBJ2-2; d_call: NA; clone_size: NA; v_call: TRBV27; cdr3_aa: CASNHDRKYGTGELFF; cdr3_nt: TGTGCCAGCAACCACGACAGGAAGTATGGCACCGGGGAGCTGTTTTTT
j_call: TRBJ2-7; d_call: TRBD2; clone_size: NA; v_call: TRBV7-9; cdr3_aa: CASSRGGGLAVPYEQYF; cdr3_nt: TGTGCCAGCAGCAGGGGGGGCGGACTAGCGGTTCCCTACGAGCAGTACTTC
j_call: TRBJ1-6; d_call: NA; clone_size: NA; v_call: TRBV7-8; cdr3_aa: CASALGVINSPLHF; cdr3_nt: TGTGCCAGCGCCTTGGGAGTAATAAATTCACCCCTCCACTTT
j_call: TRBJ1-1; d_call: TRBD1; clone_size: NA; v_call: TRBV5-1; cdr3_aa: CASSPWDRDTEAFF; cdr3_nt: TGCGCCAGCAGCCCTTGGGACAGGGACACTGAAGCTTTCTTT
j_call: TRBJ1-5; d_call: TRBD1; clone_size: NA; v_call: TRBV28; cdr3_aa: CASYRGSNQPQHF; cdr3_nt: TGTGCCAGCTACAGGGGCTCCAATCAGCCCCAGCATTTT
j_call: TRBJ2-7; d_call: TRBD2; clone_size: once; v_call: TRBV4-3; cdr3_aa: CASSQARLAGFYEQYF; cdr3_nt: TGCGCCAGCAGCCAAGCCAGGCTAGCGGGATTCTACGAGCAGTACTTC
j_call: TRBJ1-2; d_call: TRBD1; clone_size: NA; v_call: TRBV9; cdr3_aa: CASSVQGQGNYGYTF; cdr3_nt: TGTGCCAGCAGCGTACAGGGACAGGGCAACTATGGCTACACCTTC
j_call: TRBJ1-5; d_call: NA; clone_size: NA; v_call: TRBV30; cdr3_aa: CAWSERGNQPQHF; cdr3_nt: TGTGCCTGGAGTGAACGAGGGAATCAGCCCCAGCATTTT
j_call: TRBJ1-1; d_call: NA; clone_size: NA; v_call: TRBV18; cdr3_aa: CASSPQTINTEAFF; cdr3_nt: TGTGCCAGCTCACCACAGACAATTAACACTGAAGCTTTCTTT
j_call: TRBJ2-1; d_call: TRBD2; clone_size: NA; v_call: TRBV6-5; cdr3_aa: CASMALAGVNEQFF; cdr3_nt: TGTGCCAGCATGGCACTAGCGGGAGTGAATGAGCAGTTCTTC
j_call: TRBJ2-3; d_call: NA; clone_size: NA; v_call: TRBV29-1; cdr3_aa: CSVERGTGWPNTQYF; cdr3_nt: TGCAGCGTCGAACGAGGGACTGGCTGGCCGAATACGCAGTATTTT
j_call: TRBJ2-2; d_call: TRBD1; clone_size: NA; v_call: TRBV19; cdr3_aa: CASSIQGATGELFF; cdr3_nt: TGTGCCAGTAGTATCCAGGGGGCTACCGGGGAGCTGTTTTTT
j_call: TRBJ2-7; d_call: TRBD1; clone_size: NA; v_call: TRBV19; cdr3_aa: CASSPSRDRVHEQYF; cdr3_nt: TGTGCCAGTAGTCCGAGCCGGGACAGGGTACACGAGCAGTACTTC
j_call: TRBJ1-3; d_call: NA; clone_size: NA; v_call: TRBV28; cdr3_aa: CASSILASQGGNTIYF; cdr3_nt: TGTGCCAGCAGTATTTTAGCATCCCAGGGTGGAAACACCATATATTTT
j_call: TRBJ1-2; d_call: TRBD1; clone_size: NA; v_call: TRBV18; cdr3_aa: CASSTGTGKANYGYTF; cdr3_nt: TGTGCCAGCTCAACTGGGACAGGGAAAGCTAACTATGGCTACACCTTC
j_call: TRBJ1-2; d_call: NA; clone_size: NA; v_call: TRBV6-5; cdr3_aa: CASTNDRYYGYTF; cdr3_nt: TGTGCCAGCACCAACGACAGATACTATGGCTACACCTTC
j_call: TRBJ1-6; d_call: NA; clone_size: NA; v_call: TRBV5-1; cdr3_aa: CASSLTGNYDNSPLHF; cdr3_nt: TGCGCCAGCAGCTTGACAGGGAATTACGATAATTCACCCCTCCACTTT
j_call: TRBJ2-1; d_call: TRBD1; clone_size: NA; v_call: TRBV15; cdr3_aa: CATSSGQGGYNEQFF; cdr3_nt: TGTGCCACCAGCAGTGGACAGGGTGGGTACAATGAGCAGTTCTTC
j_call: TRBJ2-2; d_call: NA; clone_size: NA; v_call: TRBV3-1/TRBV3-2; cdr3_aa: CASSQVSGRGGELFF; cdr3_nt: TGTGCCAGCAGCCAAGTAAGCGGACGGGGCGGGGAGCTGTTTTTT
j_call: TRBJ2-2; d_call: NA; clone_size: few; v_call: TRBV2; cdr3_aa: CASSNSRGAGELFF; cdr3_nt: TGTGCCAGCAGTAACTCCCGTGGAGCCGGGGAGCTGTTTTTT
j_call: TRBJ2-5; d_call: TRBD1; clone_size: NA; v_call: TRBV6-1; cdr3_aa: CASSDRGRGQETQYF; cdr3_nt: TGTGCCAGCAGTGACAGGGGGCGCGGGCAAGAGACCCAGTACTTC
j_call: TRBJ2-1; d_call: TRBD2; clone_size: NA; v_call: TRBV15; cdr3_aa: CATSRDRLAVLTPSYNEQFF; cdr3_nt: TGTGCCACCAGCAGAGATCGCCTAGCGGTACTGACCCCCTCCTACAATGAGCAGTTCTTC
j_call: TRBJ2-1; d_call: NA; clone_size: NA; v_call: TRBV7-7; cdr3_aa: CASSPTSGNEQFF; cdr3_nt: TGTGCCAGCAGCCCGACAAGCGGTAATGAGCAGTTCTTC
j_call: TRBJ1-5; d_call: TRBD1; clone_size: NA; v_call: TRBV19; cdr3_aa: CASRDTDRGNQPQHF; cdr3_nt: TGTGCCAGTAGGGACACTGACAGGGGCAATCAGCCCCAGCATTTT
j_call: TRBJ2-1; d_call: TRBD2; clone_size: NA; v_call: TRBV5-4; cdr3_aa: CASSLRLAGDAYNEQFF; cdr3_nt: TGTGCCAGCAGCTTGCGACTAGCGGGAGATGCCTACAATGAGCAGTTCTTC
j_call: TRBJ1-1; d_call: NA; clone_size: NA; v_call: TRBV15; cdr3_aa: CATSRVKGLTEAFF; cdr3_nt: TGTGCCACCAGCAGAGTAAAGGGACTTACTGAAGCTTTCTTT
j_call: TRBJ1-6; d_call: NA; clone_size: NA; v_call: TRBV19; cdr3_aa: CASSMVQHNSPLHF; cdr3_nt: TGTGCCAGTAGTATGGTACAGCATAATTCACCCCTCCACTTT
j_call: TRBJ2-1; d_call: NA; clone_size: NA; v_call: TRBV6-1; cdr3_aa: CASSEFIGGESEQFF; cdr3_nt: TGTGCCAGCAGTGAATTTATAGGGGGGGAGAGTGAGCAGTTCTTC
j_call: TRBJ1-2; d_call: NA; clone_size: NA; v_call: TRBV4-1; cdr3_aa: CASSQAPQGSYYGYTF; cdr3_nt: TGCGCCAGCAGCCAGGCCCCACAGGGTTCGTACTATGGCTACACCTTC
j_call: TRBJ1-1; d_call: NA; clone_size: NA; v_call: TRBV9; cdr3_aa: CASSPRDTEAFF; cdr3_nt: TGTGCCAGCAGTCCCAGGGACACTGAAGCTTTCTTT
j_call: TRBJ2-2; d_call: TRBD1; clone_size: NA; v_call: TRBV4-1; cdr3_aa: CASRPGGLDTGELFF; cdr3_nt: TGCGCCAGCAGACCAGGGGGATTGGACACCGGGGAGCTGTTTTTT
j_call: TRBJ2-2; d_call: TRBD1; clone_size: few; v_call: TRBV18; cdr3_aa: CASSLNRGPGELFF; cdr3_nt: TGTGCCAGCTCGCTCAACAGGGGGCCCGGGGAGCTGTTTTTT
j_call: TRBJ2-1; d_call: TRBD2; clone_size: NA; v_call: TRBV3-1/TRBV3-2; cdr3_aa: CASSQQGTSGPYNEQFF; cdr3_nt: TGTGCCAGCAGCCAACAAGGGACTAGCGGCCCCTACAATGAGCAGTTCTTC
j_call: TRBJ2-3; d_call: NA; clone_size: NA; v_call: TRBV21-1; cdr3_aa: CASSNGGPRGTDTQYF; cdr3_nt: TGTGCCAGCAGCAACGGAGGGCCTAGGGGCACAGATACGCAGTATTTT
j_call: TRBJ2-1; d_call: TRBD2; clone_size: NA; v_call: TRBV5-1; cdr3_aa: CASSRIGGRAQGEQFF; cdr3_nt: TGCGCCAGCAGCCGGATAGGCGGGAGGGCCCAGGGTGAGCAGTTCTTC
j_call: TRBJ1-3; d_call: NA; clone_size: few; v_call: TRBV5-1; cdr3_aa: CASSGSSGNTIYF; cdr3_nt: TGCGCCAGCAGCGGCAGCTCTGGAAACACCATATATTTT
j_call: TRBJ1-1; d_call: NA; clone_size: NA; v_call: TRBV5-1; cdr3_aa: CASSLERGIYPEAFF; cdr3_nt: TGCGCCAGCAGCTTGGAACGAGGGATTTACCCTGAAGCTTTCTTT
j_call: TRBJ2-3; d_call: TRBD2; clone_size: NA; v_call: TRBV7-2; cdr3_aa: CASSLAGSGGPTDTQYF; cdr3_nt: TGTGCCAGCAGCTTAGCTGGTAGCGGGGGCCCCACAGATACGCAGTATTTT
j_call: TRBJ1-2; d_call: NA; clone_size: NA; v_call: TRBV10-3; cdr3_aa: CAISQLQVNYGYTF; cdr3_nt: TGTGCCATCAGTCAATTACAAGTTAACTATGGCTACACCTTC
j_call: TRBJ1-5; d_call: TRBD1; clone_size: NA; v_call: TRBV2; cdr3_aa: CASSAGQPNQPQHF; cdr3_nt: TGTGCCAGCAGTGCGGGACAGCCCAATCAGCCCCAGCATTTT
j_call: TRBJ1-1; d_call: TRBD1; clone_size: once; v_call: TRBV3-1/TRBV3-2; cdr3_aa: CASSQDPRTGGYTEAFF; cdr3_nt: TGTGCCAGCAGCCAAGATCCGAGGACAGGCGGGTACACTGAAGCTTTCTTT